Each of the 6 T cell receptor beta chains below was sequenced from the same sample in a study of cytomegalovirus exposure and HLA in healthy donors. Vbeta (60) and Jbeta (13) primers were used in the PCR. The data were produced by immunoSEQ multiplex PCR, yet TCRdb's version contains in-frame clones alone and is incomplete. The repertoire consists of around 120,000 clones, with roughly 80% occurring once and the leading ten covering approximately 30%. Sample: PBMCs. The receptors derive from a man aged 55 to 70 in good health and CMV-seropositive.

This clone was counted a few times. The V call is TRBV4-2, the J call TRBJ1-2, with D maybe TRBD1 (5 bases). The CDR3 runs 15 residues. V was trimmed by 0 bases and J by 2 bases, leaving 10 bases between them. The germline gives CDR1 LGHNA, CDR2 YNFKEQ. CDR3 in DNA: TGTGCCAGCAGCCAAGAACCCAGGGCGAACTATGGCTACACCTTC. Protein: CASSQEPRANYGYTF.

The J gene is TRBJ2-3, the V gene TRBV7-6; perhaps TRBD2 as D (5 bases). V gave up 5 bases and J gave up 1 base, with 13 bases separating them. CDR3 length equals 15 residues. Germline V CDR1 and CDR2: SGHVS, FNYEAQ. The CDR3 is CASSPPSGGTDTQYF. Written as DNA, the CDR3 is TGTGCCAGCAGCCCCCCTTCCGGGGGCACAGATACGCAGTATTTT.

In its sample, this clone was seen a few times. The CDR3 DNA follows: TGTGCCAGCAGCTTAGGGGGGGGGAGGGACACTGAAGCTTTCTTT. It codes for CASSLGGGRDTEAFF. J is TRBJ1-1 and V is TRBV11-2, with a tentative D call TRBD1 (5 bases). Germline V CDR1 and CDR2: SGHAT, FQNNGV. Deletions cut 1 base from V and 3 bases from J, with 12 bases between. The CDR3 has 15 residues.

This clone has a handful of counts. V usage is TRBV6-1 and J usage is TRBJ2-7; possible D gene TRBD2, 5 bases. CDR1 is MNHNS and CDR2 is SASEGT in the germline V gene. The CDR3 totals 14 residues. Trimming cost V 2 bases and J 8 bases, with 16 bases left between them. The CDR3 sequence is CASSELGGGQQQYF. CDR3 sequence (DNA): TGTGCCAGCAGTGAACTAGGAGGAGGTCAGCAGCAGTACTTC.

This chain links TRBV28 with TRBJ2-7; 8 nucleotides agree with TRBD1. The CDR3 sequence is 15 residues long. Germline loops: CDR1 MDHEN, CDR2 SYDVKM. The V segment lost 6 bases and the J segment 0 bases; nucleotides outside the gene matches: 7. The CDR3 spells CASRGTGGTSYEQYF. The CDR3 DNA reads as TGTGCCAGCAGGGGAACAGGGGGAACCTCCTACGAGCAGTACTTC.

This chain connects TRBV5-4 to TRBJ2-1; TRBD1 matches 11 bases. CDR1 and CDR2 (germline): SGHNT, YYREEE (reference sequence). The CDR3 extends over 16 amino acids. J lost 3 bases, V lost 0 bases, and 2 bases had no gene match. CDR3 DNA sequence: TGTGCCAGCAGCTTGGCCGGGACAGGGGGCTACAATGAGCAGTTCTTC. Its translation: CASSLAGTGGYNEQFF.